The next 20 T cell receptor beta chains were all read from a single sample in a study of T cell responses to AZD1222 COVID-19 vaccine. TCRdb's table, derived via immunoSEQ multiplex PCR, lists solely in-frame clones and lacks some. Among 150,000 to 200,000 clones, 80% to 95% were seen once, and the ten largest hold 3.5% to 5%. Sequences were derived from peripheral blood, sampled on day 0 of AZD1222 vaccination. All receptors derive from an adult in good health.

This clone occurred a few times. The chain couples TRBV7-9 to TRBJ1-2, with D tentatively TRBD1 (5 bases). CDR1 and CDR2 (germline): SEHNR, FQNEAQ (reference sequence). The V and J ends lost 5 bases and 4 bases respectively, with 17 bases between them. The length of the CDR3 is 15 residues. The DNA of the CDR3 is TGTGCCAGCAGCCCAGACGGGGGAAGGGGCTATGGCTACACCTTC. This gives the protein CASSPDGGRGYGYTF.

The genes are TRBV12-5 and TRBJ1-2; 9 positions agree with TRBD1. The CDR3 sequence is 13 residues long. The junction had 3 bases not matched to a gene; V was cut back by 4 bases and J by 6 bases. Germline V gene sequence: CDR1 LGHNT, CDR2 FRNRAP. The CDR3 region is CASGSGQGDGYTF. CDR3 sequence (DNA): TGTGCTAGTGGTTCGGGACAGGGTGATGGCTACACCTTC.

The V and J genes are TRBV3-1 (or the pseudogene TRBV3-2) and TRBJ1-1; no clear D gene. The CDR3 runs 12 residues. The V gene's germline CDR1 is LGHDT and CDR2 YNNKEL (reference sequence). The V end was cut by 0 bases, the J end by 7 bases, with 6 bases between. DNA for the CDR3: TGTGCCAGCAGCCAAGACGGAAATGAAGCTTTCTTT. It codes for CASSQDGNEAFF.

This clone was detected once. The chain combines TRBV29-1 with TRBJ1-6, with D unclear. This CDR3 has 13 amino acids. From germline, CDR1 is SQVTM and CDR2 ANQGSEA. The ends were cut back, 6 bases at V and 5 bases at J, with 11 bases in the middle. CDR3 amino acids: CSVRKDHNSPLHF. In DNA, the CDR3 is TGCAGCGTCCGTAAGGACCATAATTCACCCCTCCACTTT.

CDR3 in amino acids: CASQDSYNSPLHF. For the CDR3, the DNA is TGTGCCAGCCAGGACAGCTATAATTCACCCCTCCACTTT. This rearrangement joins TRBV18 to TRBJ1-6; maybe TRBD1 (6 bases). The V end was cut by 8 bases, the J end by 3 bases, with 8 bases between. There are 13 residues in the CDR3. Germline-derived CDR1 and CDR2 are KGHSH and LQKENI. Complete variable domain (other parts from reference TRBV18 and TRBJ1-6): NAGVMQNPRHLVRRRGQEARLRCSPMKGHSHVYWYRQLPEEGLKFMVYLQKENIIDESGMPKERFSAEFPKEGPSILRIQQVVRGDSAAYFCASQDSYNSPLHFGNGTRLTVT.

This chain links TRBV10-1 with TRBJ1-2; D call uncertain. V shed 2 bases and J shed 3 bases, with 7 bases lying between them. The CDR3 runs 13 residues. Germline CDR1 reads WNHNN; CDR2 reads SYGVQD (reference sequence). CDR3 protein: CASSERVDYGYTF. DNA of the CDR3: TGCGCCAGCAGTGAGCGGGTGGACTATGGCTACACCTTC.

V usage is TRBV7-2 and J usage is TRBJ1-2; 9 nucleotides agree with TRBD1. Trimming cost V 2 bases and J 2 bases; bases outside gene matches: 6. CDR3 length equals 16 residues. The germline gives CDR1 SGHTA, CDR2 FQGNSA. CDR3 residues: CASSLKGGQGNYGYTF. The CDR3 coding sequence is TGTGCCAGCAGCTTAAAGGGGGGACAGGGAAACTATGGCTACACCTTC.

This clone was seen more than once but under ten times. The gene calls are TRBV5-5 and TRBJ1-1; D is perhaps TRBD1 (6 bases). Germline CDR1 is SGHKS and CDR2 is YYEKEE (reference sequence). Trimming took off 3 bases at V and 4 bases at J, with 16 bases between the two ends. This CDR3 contains 15 residues. The chain's CDR3 is CASSSSTGISTEAFF. The CDR3 DNA follows: TGTGCCAGCAGCTCTTCAACAGGGATAAGCACTGAAGCTTTCTTT.

This sequence joins TRBV6-1 and TRBJ2-7, with D perhaps matching TRBD1 (6 bases). The CDR3 consists of 13 residues. From germline, CDR1 is MNHNS and CDR2 SASEGT. Trimming stripped 3 bases from V and 7 bases from J, with 13 bases between. CDR3 in DNA: TGTGCCAGCAGTGAGGGGGCTTTGGAAGAGCAGTACTTC. Its translation: CASSEGALEEQYF.

The CDR3 DNA is TGTGCCAGCAGCTTAGATGGGACAGGGTCCTACGAGCAGTACTTC. Protein sequence: CASSLDGTGSYEQYF. The chain uses TRBV7-6 and TRBJ2-7; 9 bases match TRBD1. The germline V gene has CDR1 SGHVS and CDR2 FNYEAQ. This CDR3 spans 15 amino acids. The V segment lost 1 base and the J segment 1 base; nucleotides outside the gene matches: 2.

The chain uses TRBV6-4 and TRBJ1-1; D gene unclear. Germline-derived CDR1 and CDR2 are MRHNA and SNTAGT. The CDR3 loop spans 16 amino acids. Trimming stripped 4 bases from V and 1 base from J, with 16 bases between. CDR3 nucleotides: TGTGCCAGCAGTGCAATAGCAGGCTTGCAGAACACTGAAGCTTTCTTT. Translated, it gives CASSAIAGLQNTEAFF.

The chain links TRBV6-1 to TRBJ2-3; D is undetermined. CDR3 length: 15 amino acids. V was cut by 3 bases and J by 0 bases, with 10 bases left in between. The germline V gene has CDR1 MNHNS and CDR2 SASEGT. CDR3 DNA: TGTGCCAGCAGTGATAGGAATCCTAGCACAGATACGCAGTATTTT. It encodes CASSDRNPSTDTQYF.

The CDR3 sequence: CASGTGGVEQYF. CDR3 sequence (DNA): TGTGCCAGTGGGACAGGGGGCGTCGAGCAGTACTTC. This sequence joins TRBV19 and TRBJ2-7; TRBD1 matches at 12 bases. The V gene's germline CDR1 is LNHDA and CDR2 SQIVND (reference sequence). V shed 8 bases and J 6 bases; nucleotides not matched to a gene: 2. This CDR3 has 12 amino acids.

This clone was recorded only once. The chain has TRBV6-1 and TRBJ1-3; 7 nucleotides agree with TRBD1. This CDR3 region has 16 residues. The ends lost 4 bases at V and 8 bases at J; junction bases unmatched: 14. Germline CDR1 is MNHNS and CDR2 is SASEGT. The CDR3 DNA sequence: TGTGCCAGCAGTGCTCGACAGGGTTGGTTTGTGGACACCATATATTTT. This codes for CASSARQGWFVDTIYF.

In DNA, the CDR3 is TGTGCCAGCTCACCACTCACGGGAGCAAGAGAGACCCAGTACTTC. Its protein is CASSPLTGARETQYF. This sequence joins TRBV18 and TRBJ2-5, with a possible D match to TRBD2 (6 bases). Trimming took off 1 base at V and 4 bases at J, with 13 bases between the two ends. The CDR3 totals 15 residues. The germline V gene encodes CDR1 KGHSH and CDR2 LQKENI.

J is TRBJ1-1 and V is TRBV4-1; D gene unclear. V lost 0 bases and J 0 bases, leaving 8 bases between the germline ends. This CDR3 is 15 amino acids long. CDR1 and CDR2 (germline): MGHRA, YSYEKL. The CDR3, as DNA: TGCGCCAGCAGCCAAGAGTGGAGGATGAACACTGAAGCTTTCTTT. It is translated as CASSQEWRMNTEAFF.

The CDR3 DNA reads TGTGCCACCAGCAGTCTGACTAGCGGGGGACTTTTTGGAGATACGCAGTATTTT. It codes for CATSSLTSGGLFGDTQYF. The chain has TRBV15 and TRBJ2-3; 12 bases line up with TRBD2. The CDR3 extends over 18 amino acids. Trimming cost V 3 bases and J 5 bases; bases outside gene matches: 12. The germline V gene has CDR1 LNHNV and CDR2 YYDKDF (reference sequence).

This rearrangement joins TRBV10-2 to TRBJ1-3; D gene ambiguous. CDR1 WSHSY and CDR2 SAAADI come from the germline V gene. Trimming stripped 4 bases from V and 0 bases from J, with 7 bases between. The CDR3 contains 14 residues. The CDR3 region has the DNA TGCGCCAGCAGTGTAGTTGACTCTGGAAACACCATATATTTT. Amino acids: CASSVVDSGNTIYF.

The V call is TRBV5-8, the J call TRBJ1-1; D is possibly TRBD1 (5 bases). V was cut by 3 bases and J by 4 bases, with 16 bases left in between. The CDR3 is made up of 15 amino acids. Germline loops: CDR1 SGHTS, CDR2 YDEGEE. CDR3 region: CASSSGTPKTTEAFF. The DNA of the CDR3 is TGTGCCAGCAGCTCAGGGACCCCAAAGACCACTGAAGCTTTCTTT.

This clone is a singleton in its sample. The chain carries TRBV5-4 and TRBJ2-1, with D unclear. V shed 0 bases and J shed 0 bases, with 7 bases lying between them. The CDR3 has 15 amino acids. Germline CDR1 reads SGHNT; CDR2 reads YYREEE (reference sequence). As DNA, the CDR3 is TGTGCCAGCAGCTTGGAGTGGAGCTCCTACAATGAGCAGTTCTTC. This translates into CASSLEWSSYNEQFF. Using reference TRBV5-4 and TRBJ2-1 for the parts outside the CDR3, the full variable domain is ETGVTQSPTHLIKTRGQQVTLRCSSQSGHNTVSWYQQALGQGPQFIFQYYREEENGRGNFPPRFSGLQFPNYSSELNVNALELDDSALYLCASSLEWSSYNEQFFGPGTRLTVL.